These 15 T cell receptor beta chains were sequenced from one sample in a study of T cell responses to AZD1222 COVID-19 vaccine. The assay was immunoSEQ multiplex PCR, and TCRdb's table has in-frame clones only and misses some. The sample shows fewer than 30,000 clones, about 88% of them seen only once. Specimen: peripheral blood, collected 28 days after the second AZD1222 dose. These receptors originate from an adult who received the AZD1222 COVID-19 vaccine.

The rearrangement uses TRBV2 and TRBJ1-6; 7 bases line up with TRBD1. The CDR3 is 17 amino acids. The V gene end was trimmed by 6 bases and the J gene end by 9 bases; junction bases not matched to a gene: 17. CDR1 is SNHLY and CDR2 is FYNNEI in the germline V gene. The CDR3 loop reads CASRPTGLRVSASPLHF. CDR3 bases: TGTGCCAGCAGACCGACAGGGCTAAGAGTATCGGCTTCACCCCTCCACTTT.

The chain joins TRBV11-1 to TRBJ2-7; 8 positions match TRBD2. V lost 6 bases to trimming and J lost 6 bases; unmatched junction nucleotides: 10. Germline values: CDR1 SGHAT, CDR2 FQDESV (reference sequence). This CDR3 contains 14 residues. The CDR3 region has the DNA TGTGCCAGCAGTTCCCGGGAGGGTAACGGCGAGCAGTACTTC. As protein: CASSSREGNGEQYF.

Written as DNA, the CDR3 is TGTGCCAGCAGCTGGGACAGAGCCGGGGAGCTGTTTTTT. Translating it yields CASSWDRAGELFF. This chain joins TRBV5-6 and TRBJ2-2; 7 bases fit TRBD1. This CDR3 comprises 13 residues. Germline values: CDR1 SGHDT, CDR2 YYEEEE. J lost 6 bases, V lost 3 bases, and 2 bases had no gene match.

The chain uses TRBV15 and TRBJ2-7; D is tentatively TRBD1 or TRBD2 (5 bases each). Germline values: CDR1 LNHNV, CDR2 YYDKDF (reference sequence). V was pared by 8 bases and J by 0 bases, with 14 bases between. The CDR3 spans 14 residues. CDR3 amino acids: CATGRGLSSYEQYF. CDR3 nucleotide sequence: TGTGCCACCGGCCGGGGCCTAAGCTCCTACGAGCAGTACTTC.

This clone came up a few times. Written as DNA, the CDR3 is TGTGCCACTAAGGGGGGGGTTAGCGACGCCTACGAGCAGTACTTC. It codes for CATKGGVSDAYEQYF. V usage is TRBV2 and J usage is TRBJ2-7; a weak D match, TRBD2 (7 bases). This CDR3 has 15 amino acids. CDR1 is SNHLY, CDR2 FYNNEI, per germline. V was trimmed by 10 bases and J by 2 bases, leaving 21 bases between them.

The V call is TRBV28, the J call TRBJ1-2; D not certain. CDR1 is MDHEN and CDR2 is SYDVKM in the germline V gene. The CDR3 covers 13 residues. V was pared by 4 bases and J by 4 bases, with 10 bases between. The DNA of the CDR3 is TGTGCCAGCAGTTATCTCAAAGGCTATGGCTACACCTTC. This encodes CASSYLKGYGYTF.

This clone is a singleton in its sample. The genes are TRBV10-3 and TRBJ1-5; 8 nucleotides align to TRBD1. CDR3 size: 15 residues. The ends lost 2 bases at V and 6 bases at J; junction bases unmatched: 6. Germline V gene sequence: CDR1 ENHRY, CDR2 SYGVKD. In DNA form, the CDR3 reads TGTGCCATCAGTGAGAGCCAGGGGGCTGGTCAGCCCCAGCATTTT. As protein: CAISESQGAGQPQHF.

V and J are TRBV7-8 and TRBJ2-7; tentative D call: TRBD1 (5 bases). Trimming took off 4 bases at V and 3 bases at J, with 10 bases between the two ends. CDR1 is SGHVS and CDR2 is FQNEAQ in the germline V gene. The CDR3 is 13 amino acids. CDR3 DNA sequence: TGTGCCAGCAGCTCAGACAGAAACTACGAGCAGTACTTC. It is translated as CASSSDRNYEQYF.

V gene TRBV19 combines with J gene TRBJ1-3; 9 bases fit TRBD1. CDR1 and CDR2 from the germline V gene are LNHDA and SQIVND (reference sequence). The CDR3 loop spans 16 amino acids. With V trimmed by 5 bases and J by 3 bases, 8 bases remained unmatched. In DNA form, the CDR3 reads TGTGCCAGTAGTGACTCGGGACAGGGCTTTGGAAACACCATATATTTT. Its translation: CASSDSGQGFGNTIYF.

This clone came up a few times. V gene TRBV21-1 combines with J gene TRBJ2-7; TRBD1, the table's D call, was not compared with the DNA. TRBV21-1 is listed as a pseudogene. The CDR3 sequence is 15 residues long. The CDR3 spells CASASHTDRGGEQYF. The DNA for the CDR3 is TGTGCCAGCGCGAGCCATACGGACAGGGGCGGCGAGCAGTACTTC.

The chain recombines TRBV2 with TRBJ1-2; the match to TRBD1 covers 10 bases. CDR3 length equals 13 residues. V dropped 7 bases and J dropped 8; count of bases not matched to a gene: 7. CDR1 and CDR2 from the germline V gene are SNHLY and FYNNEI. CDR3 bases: TGTGCCAGCATCGTTATGACAGGGGGCGGCTACACCTTC. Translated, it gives CASIVMTGGGYTF.

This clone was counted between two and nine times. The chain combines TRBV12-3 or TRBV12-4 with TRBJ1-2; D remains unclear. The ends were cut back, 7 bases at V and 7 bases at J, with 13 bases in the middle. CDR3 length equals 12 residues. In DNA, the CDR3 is TGTGCCAGCACCCGTCGGGGTGGTGGCTACACCTTC. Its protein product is CASTRRGGGYTF.

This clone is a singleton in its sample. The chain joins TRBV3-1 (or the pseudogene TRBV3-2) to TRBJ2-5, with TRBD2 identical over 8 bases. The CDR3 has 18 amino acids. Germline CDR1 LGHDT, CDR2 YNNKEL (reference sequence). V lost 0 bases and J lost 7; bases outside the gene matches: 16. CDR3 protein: CASSQDSAGGGLRGTQYF. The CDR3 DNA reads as TGTGCCAGCAGCCAAGATTCGGCTGGCGGGGGGCTCCGGGGGACCCAGTACTTC.

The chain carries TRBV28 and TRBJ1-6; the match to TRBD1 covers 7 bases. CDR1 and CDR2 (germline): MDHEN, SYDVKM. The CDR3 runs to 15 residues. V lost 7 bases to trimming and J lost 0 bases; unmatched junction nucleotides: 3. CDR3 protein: CASNPGGSYNSPLHF. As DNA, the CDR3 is TGTGCCAGCAATCCAGGGGGCTCCTATAATTCACCCCTCCACTTT.

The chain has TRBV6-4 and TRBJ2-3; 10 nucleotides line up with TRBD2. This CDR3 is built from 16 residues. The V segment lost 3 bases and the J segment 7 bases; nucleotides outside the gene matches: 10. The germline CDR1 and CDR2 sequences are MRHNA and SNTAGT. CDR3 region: CASSENPAGGVNTQYF. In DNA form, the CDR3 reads TGTGCCAGCAGTGAGAATCCAGCGGGGGGGGTAAATACGCAGTATTTT.